These T cell receptor beta chains were read from a single sample in a study of T cell responses to AZD1222 COVID-19 vaccine. Clones were sequenced by immunoSEQ multiplex PCR, and TCRdb holds only the in-frame ones, with some missing. The sample contains approximately 190,000 clones, around 92% of which appear only once. The starting material was peripheral blood, obtained on day 0 of AZD1222 vaccination. Receptor source: an adult in good health. CDR3s leave out the opening cysteine and the closing phenylalanine or tryptophan. The D gene is left open where the match is weak.

j_gene: TRBJ1-2
len: 13
v_gene: TRBV18
d_gene: NA
CDR3aa: ASSPGLELRGGYT

j_gene: TRBJ2-7
len: 13
v_gene: TRBV2
d_gene: TRBD2
CDR3aa: ASRGIGTSFHEQY

j_gene: TRBJ1-2
len: 9
v_gene: TRBV29-1
d_gene: NA
CDR3aa: SVDRNYGYT

j_gene: TRBJ2-5
len: 13
v_gene: TRBV7-2
d_gene: TRBD2
CDR3aa: ASSLQRGGQETQY

j_gene: TRBJ1-6
len: 14
v_gene: TRBV27
d_gene: NA
CDR3aa: ASSRKSSSYNSPLH

j_gene: TRBJ2-1
len: 12
v_gene: TRBV21-1
d_gene: NA
CDR3aa: ASSWRGCPNEQF

j_gene: TRBJ1-6
len: 17
v_gene: TRBV21-1
d_gene: NA
CDR3aa: ASSTRAGQRRSYNSPLH

j_gene: TRBJ2-2
len: 10
v_gene: TRBV12-5
d_gene: NA
CDR3aa: ASLGDPGELF

j_gene: TRBJ1-6
len: 13
v_gene: TRBV7-9
d_gene: NA
CDR3aa: ASSLDRSYNSPLH

j_gene: TRBJ1-2
len: 13
v_gene: TRBV28
d_gene: NA
CDR3aa: ASSLVSRLLYGYT

j_gene: TRBJ1-1
len: 13
v_gene: TRBV9
d_gene: TRBD1
CDR3aa: ASSVRGQGGTEAF

j_gene: TRBJ1-1
len: 14
v_gene: TRBV5-1
d_gene: TRBD1
CDR3aa: ASSPRIGTANTEAF

j_gene: TRBJ1-6
len: 12
v_gene: TRBV7-8
d_gene: NA
CDR3aa: ASSLARTTSPLH

j_gene: TRBJ1-5
len: 15
v_gene: TRBV27
d_gene: TRBD1
CDR3aa: ASSTGEAQGVHQPQH